These 21 T cell receptor beta chains came from one sample sequenced in a study of beta chain features in type 1 diabetes. Expressed TCRB transcripts were sequenced after all isolated RNA was converted to cDNA. The protocol was immunoSEQ multiplex PCR, while the TCRdb copy is restricted to in-frame clones and leaves out a portion. The data hold about 470,000 clones, with about 32% observed a single time. Material: naive CD4+ T cells from blood. All receptors derive from a man younger than 35 in good health.

This clone was seen a handful of times. The gene calls are TRBV4-2 and TRBJ2-6; 11 positions agree with TRBD2. V lost 3 bases and J lost 2; bases outside the gene matches: 6. CDR3 length: 18 residues. Germline assignment: CDR1 LGHNA and CDR2 YNFKEQ. CDR3 bases: TGTGCCAGCAGCCACGGACTAGCGGGTATAACTGGGGCCAACGTCCTGACTTTC. This gives the protein CASSHGLAGITGANVLTF.

This chain connects TRBV27 to TRBJ2-1; 7 bases agree with TRBD1. J lost 8 bases, V lost 3 bases, and 4 bases had no gene match. Looked up from germline, CDR1 is MNHEY and CDR2 is SMNVEV (reference sequence). This CDR3 has 13 amino acids. DNA of the CDR3: TGTGCCAGCAGTTTGGCTGACAGGGATGAGCAGTTCTTC. Translating it yields CASSLADRDEQFF.

The chain is built from TRBV6-1 and TRBJ2-7, with D tentatively TRBD2 (5 bases). This CDR3 spans 11 amino acids. The V end was cut by 8 bases, the J end by 5 bases, with 10 bases between. Germline V gene data show CDR1 as MNHNS and CDR2 as SASEGT. CDR3 DNA: TGTGCCAGCGCCAACGGGAACGAGCAGTACTTC. It translates to CASANGNEQYF.

The chain recombines TRBV5-1 with TRBJ1-1; D gene uncertain. This CDR3 spans 15 amino acids. Germline assignment: CDR1 SGHRS and CDR2 YFSETQ. V lost 0 bases to trimming and J lost 2 bases, with 11 bases between them. The CDR3 nucleotides read TGCGCCAGCAGCTTGGTAGGACCGATAAACACTGAAGCTTTCTTT. It encodes CASSLVGPINTEAFF.

This clone was observed a handful of times. The V and J genes are TRBV15 and TRBJ2-7, with D uncertain. Trimming stripped 0 bases from V and 7 bases from J, with 10 bases between. The V gene's germline CDR1 is LNHNV and CDR2 YYDKDF (reference sequence). The CDR3 runs 13 residues. The CDR3 coding sequence is TGTGCCACCAGCAGAGATGTCTCGAAGGAGCAGTACTTC. It translates to CATSRDVSKEQYF.

The J gene is TRBJ2-1, the V gene TRBV5-1; 14 nucleotides align to TRBD2. From germline, CDR1 is SGHRS and CDR2 YFSETQ. Trimming cost V 0 bases and J 10 bases; bases outside gene matches: 12. The CDR3 has 18 amino acids. The CDR3 DNA reads as TGCGCCAGCAGCTTGGATCGGCGACTAGCGGGAGGGCCGACCGAGCAGTTCTTC. Its translation: CASSLDRRLAGGPTEQFF. Full variable domain (rest looked up from reference TRBV5-1 and TRBJ2-1): KAGVTQTPRYLIKTRGQQVTLSCSPISGHRSVSWYQQTPGQGLQFLFEYFSETQRNKGNFPGRFSGRQFSNSRSEMNVSTLELGDSALYLCASSLDRRLAGGPTEQFFGPGTRLTVL.

This chain joins TRBV7-3 and TRBJ2-1; D remains unclear. CDR1 and CDR2 (germline): SGHTA, FQGTGA. The CDR3 runs 13 residues. V dropped 2 bases and J dropped 8 bases, with 10 bases sitting between them. CDR3 coding DNA: TGTGCCAGCAGCTTAGCCGGGCTCGATGAGCAGTTCTTC. It translates to CASSLAGLDEQFF.

This clone was seen only a few times. The chain combines TRBV29-1 with TRBJ2-2, with TRBD2 matching 10 bases. Germline CDR1 reads SQVTM; CDR2 reads ANQGSEA. The CDR3 has 16 residues. CDR3 protein: CRIEAGGPVGTGELFF. The CDR3 region has the DNA TGCAGGATTGAAGCGGGAGGGCCTGTGGGCACCGGGGAGCTGTTTTTT.

About this clone itself: Other DNA sequences from this sample encode an identical CDR3 as well. The chain uses TRBV5-1 and TRBJ2-5, with D tentatively TRBD2 (5 bases). The germline V gene has CDR1 SGHRS and CDR2 YFSETQ. Trimming removed 0 bases at V and 3 bases at J, with 6 bases between. The CDR3 sequence is 13 residues long. The CDR3 region is CASSLAGKETQYF. The CDR3 nucleotides are TGCGCCAGCAGCTTGGCCGGGAAAGAGACCCAGTACTTC.

This clone occurred a few times. The rearrangement joins TRBV7-9 to TRBJ1-1, with 7 bases identical to TRBD1. The CDR3 length is 14 residues. Looked up from germline, CDR1 is SEHNR and CDR2 is FQNEAQ (reference sequence). The trim removed 5 bases at V and 5 bases at J, leaving 8 bases unmatched. As DNA, the CDR3 is TGTGCCAGCAGCACCCAAACAGGGGAAACTGAAGCTTTCTTT. This translates into CASSTQTGETEAFF.

This chain uses TRBV4-1 with TRBJ2-7; D call uncertain. The V end was cut by 0 bases, the J end by 0 bases, with 0 bases between. The CDR3 covers 12 residues. Germline CDR1 reads MGHRA; CDR2 reads YSYEKL. CDR3 coding DNA: TGCGCCAGCAGCCAAGACTCCTACGAGCAGTACTTC. It encodes CASSQDSYEQYF.

V is TRBV5-1 and J is TRBJ2-1; D is unclear. CDR1 and CDR2 (germline): SGHRS, YFSETQ. The V end lost 0 bases, the J end lost 7 bases, and 8 bases lay between the germline ends. There are 13 residues in the CDR3. CDR3 sequence: CASSLAEDNEQFF. The CDR3 coding sequence is TGCGCCAGCAGCTTGGCCGAGGATAATGAGCAGTTCTTC.

The table lists this clone with a few counts. V gene TRBV4-1 combines with J gene TRBJ1-2; 7 positions agree with TRBD1. V gave up 1 base and J gave up 6 bases; unmatched junction bases: 8. The CDR3 length is 15 residues. Germline CDR1 reads MGHRA; CDR2 reads YSYEKL. CDR3 loop: CASSQVATGSHGYTF. The CDR3 DNA reads TGCGCCAGCAGCCAAGTGGCGACAGGGAGTCATGGCTACACCTTC.

The chain is built from TRBV6-6 and TRBJ1-5, with 7 nucleotides matching TRBD1. CDR3 length equals 14 residues. Per the germline V gene, CDR1 is MNHNY and CDR2 is SVGAGI (reference sequence). Trimming removed 7 bases from V and 3 bases from J; junction bases left unmatched: 6. The CDR3 DNA is TGTGCCAGCACTGGACAGGTTCTCAATCAGCCCCAGCATTTT. Translating gives CASTGQVLNQPQHF.

This CDR3 is CAIGLAGGTTDTQYF. CDR3 nucleotides: TGTGCCATTGGACTAGCGGGAGGGACCACAGATACGCAGTATTTT. The rearrangement uses TRBV10-3 and TRBJ2-3; 15 nucleotides align to TRBD2. The CDR3 is made up of 15 amino acids. CDR1 ENHRY and CDR2 SYGVKD come from the germline V gene. Trimming removed 9 bases from V and 2 bases from J; junction bases left unmatched: 3.

The genes are TRBV19 and TRBJ2-7, with D perhaps matching TRBD2 (6 bases). Germline V gene lookup returns CDR1 LNHDA and CDR2 SQIVND (reference sequence). This CDR3 region has 16 residues. V was pared by 4 bases and J by 2 bases, with 18 bases between. The chain's CDR3 is CASSTLLRDFPYEQYF. DNA for the CDR3: TGTGCCAGTAGTACCCTCCTCCGGGACTTCCCCTACGAGCAGTACTTC.

The chain recombines TRBV27 with TRBJ2-5, with 7 bases matching TRBD1. Germline V gene data show CDR1 as MNHEY and CDR2 as SMNVEV (reference sequence). The CDR3 sequence is 13 residues long. V was pared by 6 bases and J by 5 bases, with 6 bases of the junction left unmatched. The CDR3 bases are TGTGCCAGCAGGACGACAGGGACCGAGACCCAGTACTTC. Translated: CASRTTGTETQYF.

V and J are TRBV27 and TRBJ1-2, with D possibly being TRBD1 (5 bases). The CDR3 is 15 amino acids. Trimming removed 6 bases from V and 8 bases from J, with 22 bases in between. Per germline, CDR1 MNHEY and CDR2 SMNVEV (reference sequence). The CDR3 nucleotides are TGTGCCAGCAGGCCTATCGACAGCACAACTATCGGCTACACCTTC. As protein: CASRPIDSTTIGYTF.

This clone showed up just a few times. The chain uses TRBV4-3 and TRBJ2-3; either TRBD1 or TRBD2 may supply D (5 bases each). Germline loops: CDR1 LGHNA, CDR2 YSLEER. The germline V and J ends were trimmed by 4 bases and 0 bases, with 8 bases remaining between them. CDR3 size: 14 residues. CDR3 residues: CASSRDGSTDTQYF. Here the CDR3 DNA reads TGCGCCAGCAGCCGGGACGGAAGCACAGATACGCAGTATTTT.

This clone has more than one count but fewer than ten. The CDR3 protein is CAWSLTADTQYF. The CDR3, as DNA: TGTGCCTGGAGTCTTACAGCAGATACGCAGTATTTT. The V gene is TRBV30, the J gene TRBJ2-3, with unresolved D. V was clipped by 2 bases and J by 4 bases, with 7 bases between them. The CDR3 length is 12 residues. Looked up from germline, CDR1 is GTSNPN and CDR2 is SVGIG (reference sequence).

This chain links TRBV6-5 with TRBJ2-4; D gene uncertain. V was shortened by 2 bases and J by 4 bases, with 6 bases between the two germline ends. The CDR3 spans 13 residues. The germline V gene has CDR1 MNHEY and CDR2 SVGAGI. The CDR3 sequence: CASSYDGKNIQYF. The CDR3 nucleotides read TGTGCCAGCAGTTACGACGGGAAAAACATTCAGTACTTC.